This is a list of T cell receptor beta chains from one sample in a study of technical replicates of blood from several donors. Using immunoSEQ multiplex PCR, the repertoire was profiled, and TCRdb retains in-frame clones only, with some absent. The sample lists roughly 68,000 clones, about 90% occurring once. The sample comprised T cells isolated from PBMCs. These receptors all stem from a human donor in good health. CDR3s include the opening cysteine and the closing phenylalanine or tryptophan. A D gene is named only where the DNA matches it firmly. Part of the rows lack a size; the others show once, few, many or a class for expanded clones.

J	D	V	size	DNA	CDR3
TRBJ1-1	TRBD1	TRBV5-8	-	TGTGCCAGCAGCTTAATTCGCCTCGGGACAGGGAACACTGAAGCTTTCTTT	CASSLIRLGTGNTEAFF
TRBJ1-2	-	TRBV7-2	-	TGTGCCAGCAGCGCGGTGCGAGCGGATGGCTACACCTTC	CASSAVRADGYTF
TRBJ2-7	-	TRBV4-1	-	TGCGCCAGCAGCCTATATTCCAGCGGAGGGGACTACGAGCAGTACTTC	CASSLYSSGGDYEQYF
TRBJ1-2	TRBD1	TRBV9	-	TGTGCCAGCAGCATCCGGGACAGGGGGCAAAATGGCTACACCTTC	CASSIRDRGQNGYTF
TRBJ2-1	-	TRBV30	-	TGTGCCTGGAGTCTAACCCGGTGGAATGAGCAGTTCTTC	CAWSLTRWNEQFF
TRBJ1-4	-	TRBV30	once	TGTGCCTGGAGATCCGAGACTAATGAAAAACTGTTTTTT	CAWRSETNEKLFF
TRBJ1-1	-	TRBV19	-	TGTGCCAGTAGTCCATATACAGGGAACACTGAAGCTTTCTTT	CASSPYTGNTEAFF
TRBJ1-3	-	TRBV29-1	-	TGCAGCGTTAGAGAAAATGGAAACACCATATATTTT	CSVRENGNTIYF
TRBJ2-2	-	TRBV7-7	-	TGTGCCAGCAGCTTAACTACAGGGTCGGGAACCGGGGAGCTGTTTTTT	CASSLTTGSGTGELFF
TRBJ2-3	TRBD2	TRBV28	-	TGTGCCAGCAGTTTATCGGGACTAGTGGGTGGTACGCAGTATTTT	CASSLSGLVGGTQYF
TRBJ2-2	-	TRBV14	-	TGTGCCAGCAGCCAAGACCCCGGACAGATCTTTACAAACACCGGGGAGCTGTTTTTT	CASSQDPGQIFTNTGELFF
TRBJ2-1	TRBD1	TRBV7-9	-	TGTGCCAGCAGCTTGGGACAGACGAACAATGAGCAGTTCTTC	CASSLGQTNNEQFF
TRBJ2-3	-	TRBV29-1	-	TGCAGCGTTGAACCGGACGGAGGATTCACAGATACGCAGTATTTT	CSVEPDGGFTDTQYF
TRBJ1-1	-	TRBV5-8	-	TGTGCCAGCATCTACCTAAGGGGGACCGAAGCTTTCTTT	CASIYLRGTEAFF
TRBJ2-3	TRBD1	TRBV29-1	-	TGCAGCGTTTCTCAGGGGGGCACAGATACGCAGTATTTT	CSVSQGGTDTQYF
TRBJ1-2	-	TRBV7-9	few	TGTGCCAGCAGCTTATCCCCTTACCCGACAGAAAGCTATGGCTACACCTTC	CASSLSPYPTESYGYTF
TRBJ2-7	-	TRBV4-1	-	TGCGCCAGCAGCCAAGTTCCGTTACGGGGATTCTACGAGCAGTACTTC	CASSQVPLRGFYEQYF
TRBJ2-1	-	TRBV29-1	-	TGCAGCGTTGATCAGGCGGGATTTCAGTTCTTC	CSVDQAGFQFF
TRBJ1-2	-	TRBV29-1	-	TGCAGCGTACCCCAGACAGGCCACTATGGCTACACCTTC	CSVPQTGHYGYTF
TRBJ2-1	-	TRBV5-1	-	TGCGCCAGCAGCCTGAGCTCCTACAATGAGCAGTTCTTC	CASSLSSYNEQFF
TRBJ2-2	TRBD1	TRBV28	-	TGTGCCAGCAGTTTTATTGTCTCAGGGGGCCACGGGGAGCTGTTTTTT	CASSFIVSGGHGELFF
TRBJ1-1	TRBD1	TRBV28	-	TGTGCCAGCAGCCTAGGGACAGGTTGGTTGGCGGACACTGAAGCTTTCTTT	CASSLGTGWLADTEAFF
TRBJ2-7	TRBD2	TRBV5-5	-	TGTGCCAGCATCCGAGCGGGGACCTCCTACGAGCAGTACTTC	CASIRAGTSYEQYF
TRBJ1-2	-	TRBV15	once	TGTGCCACCAGCAGAGATACGGGCAGGGTTTACACCTTC	CATSRDTGRVYTF
TRBJ2-7	TRBD1	TRBV5-1	-	TGCGCCAGCAGCCCCTGGACAGGTCCTACCTACGAGCAGTACTTC	CASSPWTGPTYEQYF
TRBJ1-2	TRBD1	TRBV13	-	TGTGCCACCTTAGACAGGGGGCGAGGCTACACCTTC	CATLDRGRGYTF
TRBJ2-7	-	TRBV10-1	-	TGCGCCAGCAAAGGCTGGGGCAGGGACTACGAGCAGTACTTC	CASKGWGRDYEQYF
TRBJ2-3	TRBD2	TRBV5-4	-	TGTGCCAGCAGCTTGGCGACTAGCTACACAGATACGCAGTATTTT	CASSLATSYTDTQYF
TRBJ2-5	TRBD2	TRBV6-5	-	TGTGCCAGCAGTTCCCTAGCGGGAATTGAGACCCAGTACTTC	CASSSLAGIETQYF
TRBJ1-5	-	TRBV21-1	-	TGTGCCAGCAGATGGACAGCCGTATATAGCAATCAGCCCCAGCATTTT	CASRWTAVYSNQPQHF
TRBJ1-1	-	TRBV10-3	-	TGTGCCACCTCGTTGAGTACGAACACTGAAGCTTTCTTT	CATSLSTNTEAFF
TRBJ1-4	-	TRBV7-2	-	TGTGCCAGCAGCGGGGGCAGAGGCGAAAAACTGTTTTTT	CASSGGRGEKLFF
TRBJ2-3	TRBD2	TRBV2	-	TGTGCCGGTCAGGGACTAGCGGATACGCAGTATTTT	CAGQGLADTQYF
TRBJ2-7	TRBD1	TRBV5-1	-	TGCGCCAGCAGCGTGGGGACAGTCTACGAGCAGTACTTC	CASSVGTVYEQYF
TRBJ1-4	-	TRBV7-9	once	TGTGCCAGCAGCTTGGCACAGGGTCTTGCGGAAAAACTGTTTTTT	CASSLAQGLAEKLFF
TRBJ2-7	TRBD1	TRBV6-5	-	TGTGCCAGCAAACGGGACAGGACCGCCTACGAGCAGTACTTC	CASKRDRTAYEQYF
TRBJ2-7	-	TRBV29-1	-	TGCAGCGTTGTATCGACAGGTACCTACGAGCAGTACTTC	CSVVSTGTYEQYF
TRBJ2-5	-	TRBV30	-	TGTGCCTGGTATAGCGTTGAGACCCAGTACTTC	CAWYSVETQYF
TRBJ2-3	-	TRBV5-4	-	TGTGCCAGCAGCGGAGAGCCTAGCACAGATACGCAGTATTTT	CASSGEPSTDTQYF
TRBJ2-3	-	TRBV19	-	TGTGCCAGTACCCTCGCCGACAGGGAGGTCGCAGATACGCAGTATTTT	CASTLADREVADTQYF
TRBJ2-7	-	TRBV27	few	TGTGCCAGCAGTCCATCAATCGGAACAGATAGTTACGAGCAGTACTTC	CASSPSIGTDSYEQYF
TRBJ1-4	-	TRBV6-6	-	TGTGCCAGCAGTGACACCTTTGCAACTAATGAAAAACTGTTTTTT	CASSDTFATNEKLFF
TRBJ2-1	-	TRBV6-1	-	TGTGCCAGCAGTGCCGACATTTCGGCAGTGAACAATGAGCAGTTCTTC	CASSADISAVNNEQFF
TRBJ1-1	TRBD1	TRBV4-1	-	TGCGCCAGCAGCCAATCACAGGGGATGAACACTGAAGCTTTCTTT	CASSQSQGMNTEAFF
TRBJ2-1	-	TRBV5-4	-	TGTGCCAGCAGCTTAGCGGCAGATTCCTACAATGAGCAGTTCTTC	CASSLAADSYNEQFF
TRBJ1-5	-	TRBV19	-	TGTGCCAGTAGTATAGGGATGGGGGGGCCCAATCAGCCCCAGCATTTT	CASSIGMGGPNQPQHF
TRBJ2-5	TRBD2	TRBV30	-	TGTGCCTGGAGTGTACTAGCGGGAGAGACCCAGTACTTC	CAWSVLAGETQYF
TRBJ2-7	-	TRBV2	-	TGTGCCAGCAGGGGAGGTGCGGGCTACGAGCAGTACTTC	CASRGGAGYEQYF
TRBJ2-5	TRBD1	TRBV19	few	TGTGCCAGTAGTATTGGGGGACAGGGGGCAAGAGAGACCCAGTACTTC	CASSIGGQGARETQYF